What follows describes a single T cell receptor beta chain. The record originates from a study of TIL therapy for anti-PD-1-resistant metastatic lung cancer. The wider study: Patients then received nivolumab; progressors got lymphodepletion, TIL and IL-2. A few tumors were EGFR-mutant and two were ALK-rearranged. Median tumor mutation burden was roughly 1.4 mutations per megabase.

The immunoSEQ assay was v3. Libraries were sequenced to 2 million to 2.5 million read pairs (survey) or roughly 5-6 million (deep). Only in-frame clones appear in the TCRdb table, and some are missing; sequencing was by immunoSEQ multiplex PCR. In the table there are roughly 16,000 clones, more than 70% of which are singletons. As for time point: pre-treatment sample, taken before nivolumab and TIL therapy. The sequencing here drew on blood, taken at baseline. The sequence was collected from a person between 30 and 79 years old with non-small cell lung cancer.

This CDR3 reads CASSSPMSAKSTDTQYF. CDR3 coding DNA: TGTGCCAGCAGCTCCCCTATGTCGGCTAAGAGCACAGATACGCAGTATTTT. The chain has TRBV11-1 and TRBJ2-3; no clear D gene. Germline CDR1 is SGHAT and CDR2 is FQDESV (reference sequence). Trimming took off 4 bases at V and 0 bases at J, with 17 bases between the two ends. The CDR3 extends over 17 amino acids.